The 25 T cell receptor beta chains presented below share a single source sample, sequenced in a study of a mutant IDH1 vaccine in newly diagnosed glioma. Time point of the sample: baseline, week 1 (first vaccination visit). Treatment specified: pre-vaccination baseline after standard-of-care therapy. The table came from immunoSEQ multiplex PCR; TCRdb's copy has only in-frame clones and leaves some out. The sample records around 67,000 clones, around 83% being singletons. The specimen was peripheral blood mononuclear cells (PBMCs), collected from a glioma patient treated with radiotherapy, temozolomide or both. The source of these receptors is a woman aged 18 to 35 with glioma. Some clones in this sample may be carry-over from other donors' samples.

The genes are TRBV6-1 and TRBJ2-5; 11 bases line up with TRBD2. Losses at the gene ends were 2 bases for V and 1 base for J; bases not matched to a gene: 3. Germline assignment: CDR1 MNHNS and CDR2 SASEGT. This CDR3 comprises 16 residues. CDR3 sequence reads: CASSEMGLAAQETQYF. The CDR3 DNA is TGTGCCAGCAGTGAAATGGGACTAGCGGCCCAAGAGACCCAGTACTTC.

Only one count was recorded for this clone. The chain recombines TRBV4-1 with TRBJ1-2; 10 bases match TRBD1. From germline, CDR1 is MGHRA and CDR2 YSYEKL. This CDR3 is 14 amino acids long. Losses at the gene ends were 1 base for V and 6 bases for J; bases not matched to a gene: 2. The CDR3 bases are TGCGCCAGCAGCCAAGCTGGACAGGGGGATGGCTACACCTTC. Its translation: CASSQAGQGDGYTF.

This chain links TRBV5-6 with TRBJ1-2; possibly TRBD1 for D (5 bases). The CDR3 contains 14 residues. Germline lookup yields CDR1 SGHDT and CDR2 YYEEEE. V lost 0 bases and J 4 bases, leaving 10 bases between the germline ends. The CDR3 DNA follows: TGTGCCAGCAGCTTGGGAGGGACGGGCTATGGCTACACCTTC. Translating it yields CASSLGGTGYGYTF.

This chain joins TRBV7-8 and TRBJ1-5, with D unclear. This CDR3 spans 15 amino acids. V was trimmed by 2 bases and J by 1 base, leaving 9 bases between them. Per germline, CDR1 SGHVS and CDR2 FQNEAQ. The chain's CDR3 is CASSLLGLSNQPQHF. The CDR3, as DNA: TGTGCCAGCAGCTTACTTGGCTTAAGCAATCAGCCCCAGCATTTT.

This clone was seen just once. V and J are TRBV7-2 and TRBJ2-7, with D hard to call. Between the trimmed V and J ends, which lost 5 bases and 2 bases, there was a span of 13 bases. Germline CDR1 reads SGHTA; CDR2 reads FQGNSA. The CDR3 extends over 14 amino acids. The CDR3 loop is CASSLRAHPYEQYF. The CDR3 nucleotides read TGTGCCAGCAGCCTGAGAGCCCACCCCTACGAGCAGTACTTC.

The gene calls are TRBV4-2 and TRBJ2-1; 11 nucleotides line up with TRBD2. CDR1 LGHNA and CDR2 YNFKEQ come from the germline V gene. The CDR3 has 16 residues. The trim removed 0 bases at V and 6 bases at J, leaving 4 bases unmatched. The CDR3 protein is CASSQEGSGGANEQFF. The CDR3 DNA follows: TGTGCCAGCAGCCAAGAGGGTAGCGGGGGGGCCAATGAGCAGTTCTTC.

The chain employs TRBV6-1 and TRBJ1-1, with TRBD1 matching 11 bases. V gave up 6 bases and J gave up 4 bases; unmatched junction bases: 1. Germline CDR1 and CDR2: MNHNS and SASEGT. The CDR3 contains 13 residues. The CDR3, as DNA: TGTGCCAGCAGCGGACAGGGGGCCACTGAAGCTTTCTTT. It is translated as CASSGQGATEAFF.

V and J are TRBV10-1 and TRBJ1-2, with D perhaps TRBD1 (6 bases). The ends were cut back, 7 bases at V and 0 bases at J, with 15 bases in the middle. The CDR3 is 15 amino acids. Germline V gene data show CDR1 as WNHNN and CDR2 as SYGVQD (reference sequence). The CDR3 here is CASILQGEPNYGYTF. The CDR3 DNA is TGCGCCAGCATACTACAGGGAGAACCTAACTATGGCTACACCTTC.

CDR3 residues: CASSSAGGLETQYF. CDR3 coding DNA: TGTGCCAGCAGCTCCGCAGGGGGTCTAGAGACCCAGTACTTC. The chain links TRBV7-9 to TRBJ2-5; 7 bases align to TRBD1. V dropped 4 bases and J dropped 4; count of bases not matched to a gene: 6. This CDR3 comprises 14 residues. Germline CDR1 SEHNR, CDR2 FQNEAQ (reference sequence).

The chain has TRBV2 and TRBJ1-1, with 9 bases lining up with TRBD1. The J segment lost 5 bases and the V segment lost 5 bases, leaving 6 bases of the junction unmatched. The CDR3 totals 14 residues. Germline V gene data show CDR1 as SNHLY and CDR2 as FYNNEI. CDR3 sequence: CASSLTGGRTEAFF. The CDR3 DNA sequence: TGTGCCAGCAGTCTAACAGGGGGCCGGACTGAAGCTTTCTTT.

The rearrangement links TRBV6-1 to TRBJ1-5, with unresolved D. Trimming removed 0 bases at V and 4 bases at J, with 13 bases between. From germline, CDR1 is MNHNS and CDR2 SASEGT. The CDR3 extends over 16 amino acids. As DNA, the CDR3 is TGTGCCAGCAGTGAAGCTCAGACAAAGTGGAATCAGCCCCAGCATTTT. As protein: CASSEAQTKWNQPQHF.

The chain is built from TRBV7-8 and TRBJ1-1; TRBD1 agrees at 7 bases. The CDR3 runs to 14 residues. Germline lookup yields CDR1 SGHVS and CDR2 FQNEAQ. V lost 1 base, J lost 1 base, and 0 bases stayed unmatched. CDR3 DNA sequence: TGTGCCAGCAGCTTAGGACAGGGGAACACTGAAGCTTTCTTT. Its protein product is CASSLGQGNTEAFF.

This chain joins TRBV2 and TRBJ1-4; 9 positions agree with TRBD1. Germline lookup yields CDR1 SNHLY and CDR2 FYNNEI. With V trimmed by 8 bases and J by 0 bases, 16 bases remained unmatched. The CDR3 loop spans 19 amino acids. CDR3 residues: CASHPGGQGQLTTNEKLFF. CDR3 DNA sequence: TGTGCCAGCCATCCAGGGGGACAGGGCCAGTTAACAACTAATGAAAAACTGTTTTTT.

This chain links TRBV29-1 with TRBJ2-7, with 9 bases lining up with TRBD2. V was pared by 3 bases and J by 3 bases, with 6 bases of the junction left unmatched. CDR1 is SQVTM and CDR2 is ANQGSEA in the germline V gene. The length of the CDR3 is 14 residues. The CDR3 DNA follows: TGCAGCGTTGAGAGGGTTAGCGGGAGCTACGAGCAGTACTTC. It is translated as CSVERVSGSYEQYF.

The chain carries TRBV28 and TRBJ1-1; tentative D call: TRBD1 (6 bases). The germline gives CDR1 MDHEN, CDR2 SYDVKM. The V gene lost 4 bases and the J gene lost 0 bases, with 15 bases spanning the gap. This CDR3 comprises 16 residues. The CDR3 DNA reads TGTGCCAGCAGTTGGTACTGGACAGCCATGAACACTGAAGCTTTCTTT. Translating it yields CASSWYWTAMNTEAFF.

The rearrangement links TRBV13 to TRBJ2-7; 9 positions agree with TRBD1. V lost 1 base, J lost 12 bases, and 4 bases stayed unmatched. The germline V gene encodes CDR1 PRHDT and CDR2 FYEKMQ (reference sequence). The CDR3 spans 12 residues. In DNA, the CDR3 is TGTGCCAGCAGCTTAGAAGGGACAGGGCCGTACTTC. Protein: CASSLEGTGPYF.

On this clone itself: Within the sample, other DNA sequences also encode this same CDR3. V usage is TRBV9 and J usage is TRBJ2-7; 8 positions match TRBD1. The CDR3 has 14 residues. Germline CDR1 is SGDLS and CDR2 is YYNGEE. The trim removed 0 bases at V and 4 bases at J, leaving 3 bases unmatched. CDR3 bases: TGTGCCAGCAGCGTAGCAGGACAGGGTTACGAGCAGTACTTC. It specifies CASSVAGQGYEQYF.

The chain links TRBV6-1 to TRBJ1-2; D may be TRBD1 (5 bases). This CDR3 spans 13 amino acids. Per the germline V gene, CDR1 is MNHNS and CDR2 is SASEGT. The V end was cut by 1 base, the J end by 4 bases, with 7 bases between. CDR3 nucleotide sequence: TGTGCCAGCAGTGAAGGGGGGTTCTATGGCTACACCTTC. Translated: CASSEGGFYGYTF.

The chain links TRBV5-6 to TRBJ1-3; TRBD1 aligns across 7 bases. V dropped 4 bases and J dropped 2; count of bases not matched to a gene: 9. Germline V gives CDR1 SGHDT, CDR2 YYEEEE. CDR3 size: 16 residues. The CDR3 loop is CASSPLTGEAGNTIYF. In nucleotides, the CDR3 is TGTGCCAGCAGCCCACTAACAGGGGAAGCTGGAAACACCATATATTTT.

V gene TRBV25-1 combines with J gene TRBJ1-3, with D unresolved. This CDR3 contains 15 residues. Germline assignment: CDR1 MGHDK and CDR2 SYGVNS. The V end was cut by 3 bases, the J end by 0 bases, with 9 bases between. The CDR3 loop reads CASSDEGISGNTIYF. The CDR3 coding sequence is TGTGCCAGCAGTGATGAAGGAATCTCTGGAAACACCATATATTTT.

This clone was counted a few times. The rearrangement uses TRBV6-1 and TRBJ1-4; weak D call: TRBD1 (5 bases). The CDR3 has 15 amino acids. From germline, CDR1 is MNHNS and CDR2 SASEGT. V lost 6 bases and J lost 7, with 18 bases in between. DNA of the CDR3: TGTGCCAGCAGCCGATTATATGGAAGGGGTGAAAAACTGTTTTTT. It translates to CASSRLYGRGEKLFF.

The sample holds one count of this clone. CDR3 nucleotides: TGTGCCAGCCCAGATAGGGGATCTGGGGCCAACGTCCTGACTTTC. Translation gives CASPDRGSGANVLTF. V gene TRBV6-4 combines with J gene TRBJ2-6; a possible D gene is TRBD1 (5 bases). The V and J ends lost 8 bases and 1 base respectively, with 12 bases between them. The CDR3 has 15 amino acids. CDR1 and CDR2 from the germline V gene are MRHNA and SNTAGT.

The chain joins TRBV6-5 to TRBJ1-1; D call uncertain. Deletions cut 2 bases from V and 0 bases from J, with 7 bases between. Germline loops: CDR1 MNHEY, CDR2 SVGAGI. The CDR3 extends over 14 amino acids. The CDR3 is CASSYGAMNTEAFF. In DNA form, the CDR3 reads TGTGCCAGCAGTTACGGAGCCATGAACACTGAAGCTTTCTTT.

The chain links TRBV7-7 to TRBJ2-1, with D hard to call. V lost 3 bases and J lost 7, with 10 bases in between. This CDR3 contains 13 residues. Per germline, CDR1 SSHAT and CDR2 FNYEAQ (reference sequence). The CDR3, as DNA: TGTGCCAGCAGCTTGGGCCGCGCAAATGAGCAGTTCTTC. Translating it yields CASSLGRANEQFF.

The V and J genes are TRBV7-9 and TRBJ1-1; no clear D gene. Germline V lookup: CDR1 SEHNR, CDR2 FQNEAQ (reference sequence). Trimming removed 10 bases from V and 0 bases from J, with 12 bases in between. The CDR3 sequence is 13 residues long. In DNA, the CDR3 is TGTGCCAACTCAATCAGAGTGAACACTGAAGCTTTCTTT. It is translated as CANSIRVNTEAFF.